Below are 23 T cell receptor beta chains sequenced from a single sample in a study of OX40 agonist ivuxolimab in advanced cancers. The repertoire was sequenced with immunoSEQ multiplex PCR; TCRdb's copy has only in-frame clones and lacks some. The sample contains roughly 70,000 clones, about 82% of which appear only once. The sequencing here drew on CD4+ or CD8+ T cells sorted from blood, taken in a trial of the OX40 agonist ivuxolimab. The source is an adult with an advanced solid tumor such as melanoma, head and neck, liver or kidney cancer.

The chain uses TRBV6-9 and TRBJ1-5; TRBD1 matches at 10 bases. The CDR3 is 14 residues long. Unmatched junction bases numbered 4, after V lost 11 bases and J lost 0 bases. Germline V gene data show CDR1 as MNHGY and CDR2 as SVAAGI. DNA for the CDR3: TGTGCCGGCCGGGACAGGGGTAGCAATCAGCCCCAGCATTTT. It translates to CAGRDRGSNQPQHF.

This rearrangement joins TRBV14 to TRBJ1-2; TRBD1 might be the D (6 bases). Deletions cut 4 bases from V and 8 bases from J, with 23 bases between. This CDR3 has 16 amino acids. Germline values: CDR1 SGHDN, CDR2 FVKESK. The chain's CDR3 is CASSPPVGGATRGYTF. DNA of the CDR3: TGTGCCAGCAGCCCCCCCGTAGGGGGGGCCACCCGGGGCTACACCTTC.

V gene TRBV30 combines with J gene TRBJ1-5, with 7 nucleotides matching TRBD1. The V gene end was trimmed by 5 bases and the J gene end by 7 bases; junction bases not matched to a gene: 11. The CDR3 covers 14 residues. The germline CDR1 and CDR2 sequences are GTSNPN and SVGIG (reference sequence). DNA of the CDR3: TGTGCCTGGGGAGGGGGACAGCGAAACCAGCCCCAGCATTTT. It specifies CAWGGGQRNQPQHF.

The genes are TRBV6-1 and TRBJ1-6; no clear D. The CDR3 consists of 12 residues. The V gene's germline CDR1 is MNHNS and CDR2 SASEGT. V dropped 4 bases and J dropped 14 bases, with 12 bases sitting between them. CDR3 sequence: CASSGGVGTLHF. CDR3 DNA: TGTGCCAGCAGTGGCGGCGTAGGAACCCTCCACTTT.

The V and J genes are TRBV19 and TRBJ1-2, with D maybe TRBD1 (5 bases). Germline CDR1 is LNHDA and CDR2 is SQIVND (reference sequence). This CDR3 has 14 residues. Trimming took 7 bases from V and 3 from J, leaving 15 bases between them. CDR3 nucleotide sequence: TGTGCCAGTAAGGAGGGCAGGGCGGACTATGGCTACACCTTC. Its translation is CASKEGRADYGYTF.

There are a few counts of this clone. The chain links TRBV12-5 to TRBJ1-6; D remains unclear. In germline, CDR1 is LGHNT, CDR2 FRNRAP. This CDR3 comprises 12 residues. Trimming cost V 2 bases and J 9 bases, with 5 bases left between them. The CDR3: CASGLPPSPLHF. The CDR3 DNA is TGTGCTAGTGGTTTGCCCCCTTCACCCCTCCACTTT.

This clone was detected only a few times. CDR3 loop: CASSGTAGTDTQYF. Here the CDR3 DNA reads TGTGCCAGCAGTGGGACAGCCGGCACAGATACGCAGTATTTT. This chain links TRBV6-1 with TRBJ2-3; TRBD1 is a possible D gene (6 bases). V was pared by 4 bases and J by 1 base, with 9 bases between. From germline, CDR1 is MNHNS and CDR2 SASEGT. The CDR3 length is 14 residues.

The chain combines TRBV4-1 with TRBJ2-7, with TRBD1 identical over 9 bases. V dropped 3 bases and J dropped 7; count of bases not matched to a gene: 7. CDR1 MGHRA and CDR2 YSYEKL come from the germline V gene. The length of the CDR3 is 14 residues. The CDR3 coding sequence is TGCGCCAGCAGCCACGCCGGACAGGGGAGAGAGCAGTACTTC. Residues: CASSHAGQGREQYF.

V is TRBV5-1 and J is TRBJ2-2; 8 nucleotides match TRBD1. Germline V gives CDR1 SGHRS, CDR2 YFSETQ. The CDR3 spans 16 residues. After removal of 4 bases from V and 0 bases from J, the junction contained 5 bases not matched to a gene. In DNA, the CDR3 is TGCGCCAGCAGCACCGGACAGGGAACGAACACCGGGGAGCTGTTTTTT. It translates to CASSTGQGTNTGELFF.

The chain couples TRBV11-2 to TRBJ2-5, with D perhaps given as TRBD1 or TRBD2 (6 bases each). The CDR3 runs to 16 residues. V lost 7 bases and J 2 bases, leaving 20 bases between the germline ends. Germline V gene data show CDR1 as SGHAT and CDR2 as FQNNGV. CDR3 sequence: CASTPTGGPTQETQYF. The DNA of the CDR3 is TGTGCCAGCACCCCCACCGGGGGCCCAACTCAAGAGACCCAGTACTTC.

The chain recombines TRBV2 with TRBJ1-1; D uncertain. Germline V gives CDR1 SNHLY, CDR2 FYNNEI. Trimming shortened V by 4 bases and J by 5 bases, and 14 bases separated the two germline ends. The CDR3 runs to 14 residues. The chain's CDR3 is CASSAEWVQTEAFF. The CDR3 bases are TGTGCCAGCAGTGCGGAATGGGTACAGACTGAAGCTTTCTTT. The full variable domain, with the rest looked up from reference TRBV2 and TRBJ1-1, is EPEVTQTPSHQVTQMGQEVILRCVPISNHLYFYWYRQILGQKVEFLVSFYNNEISEKSEIFDDQFSVERPDGSNFTLKIRSTKLEDSAMYFCASSAEWVQTEAFFGQGTRLTVV.

The rearrangement uses TRBV5-6 and TRBJ2-3; 9 bases fit TRBD1. The CDR3 has 15 residues. The V gene end was trimmed by 3 bases and the J gene end by 5 bases; junction bases not matched to a gene: 7. Germline CDR1 and CDR2: SGHDT and YYEEEE. The CDR3 loop is CASSSSGTGQDTQYF. In DNA, the CDR3 is TGTGCCAGCAGCTCCTCGGGGACAGGGCAAGATACGCAGTATTTT.

The chain has TRBV23-1 and TRBJ2-1; D uncertain. TRBV23-1 is treated as an ORF (open reading frame) with a function not yet certain. Trimming took 0 bases from V and 1 from J, leaving 13 bases between them. The CDR3 is made up of 17 amino acids. CDR3 coding DNA: TGCGCCAGCAGTCAATCTCGGCAGACTCCTTCCTACAATGAGCAGTTCTTC. Protein: CASSQSRQTPSYNEQFF.

V usage is TRBV5-1 and J usage is TRBJ2-7, with D perhaps being TRBD1 or TRBD2 (5 bases each). CDR3 length equals 15 residues. CDR1 is SGHRS, CDR2 YFSETQ, per germline. V dropped 4 bases and J dropped 3 bases, with 17 bases sitting between them. CDR3 loop: CASSLGDGAIYEQYF. CDR3 DNA sequence: TGCGCCAGCAGCCTCGGGGACGGCGCAATCTACGAGCAGTACTTC.

The chain is built from TRBV5-1 and TRBJ2-6; D is unclear. Germline CDR1 and CDR2: SGHRS and YFSETQ. V was shortened by 0 bases and J by 2 bases, with 9 bases between the two germline ends. The CDR3 is 16 amino acids. The CDR3 sequence is CASSLVAPAGANVLTF. Written as DNA, the CDR3 is TGCGCCAGCAGCTTGGTTGCGCCAGCTGGGGCCAACGTCCTGACTTTC.

This chain uses TRBV29-1 with TRBJ2-5; the D gene is possibly TRBD2 (5 bases). Looked up from germline, CDR1 is SQVTM and CDR2 is ANQGSEA. V was trimmed by 7 bases and J by 7 bases, leaving 16 bases between them. The CDR3 sequence is 12 residues long. CDR3 sequence: CSARKAEGTQYF. CDR3 DNA: TGCAGCGCCCGGAAGGCAGAGGGGACCCAGTACTTC.

This chain joins TRBV14 and TRBJ2-7; D remains unclear. The germline CDR1 and CDR2 sequences are SGHDN and FVKESK. V was trimmed by 0 bases and J by 0 bases, leaving 6 bases between them. This CDR3 has 14 amino acids. DNA for the CDR3: TGTGCCAGCAGCCAAGACACCATCTCCTACGAGCAGTACTTC. Translated: CASSQDTISYEQYF.

The chain joins TRBV5-5 to TRBJ1-1; 7 bases fit TRBD1. Germline trimming cut 2 bases from V and 0 bases from J; bases unmatched to any gene: 4. The length of the CDR3 is 15 residues. Looked up from germline, CDR1 is SGHKS and CDR2 is YYEKEE (reference sequence). CDR3 bases: TGTGCCAGCAGCTTCGCGACAGGGATGAACACTGAAGCTTTCTTT. Protein sequence: CASSFATGMNTEAFF.

This chain links TRBV19 with TRBJ1-5; no definite D call. The germline V gene encodes CDR1 LNHDA and CDR2 SQIVND (reference sequence). The CDR3 is 12 amino acids. The V and J ends lost 7 bases and 5 bases respectively, with 9 bases between them. CDR3 in amino acids: CASTDTYQPQHF. The CDR3 DNA is TGTGCCAGTACAGATACTTATCAGCCCCAGCATTTT.

V usage is TRBV14 and J usage is TRBJ1-2; unclear D gene. Trimming removed 1 base from V and 6 bases from J, with 12 bases in between. The CDR3 length is 14 residues. The germline V gene has CDR1 SGHDN and CDR2 FVKESK. The CDR3 DNA follows: TGTGCCAGCAGCCAAGCAAGAAGGGTGGATGGCTACACCTTC. Translation gives CASSQARRVDGYTF.

In this sample, this clone turned up once. This chain uses TRBV7-9 with TRBJ1-1, with TRBD1 as a possible D gene (5 bases). Per the germline V gene, CDR1 is SEHNR and CDR2 is FQNEAQ (reference sequence). The CDR3 sequence is 15 residues long. The V end lost 3 bases, the J end lost 5 bases, and 16 bases lay between the germline ends. The CDR3 nucleotides read TGTGCCAGCAGCTTGGGGAGGGGATTTGGGACTGAAGCTTTCTTT. Its protein product is CASSLGRGFGTEAFF.

This clone was counted once. This rearrangement joins TRBV14 to TRBJ2-5; TRBD1 matches 8 bases. The CDR3 sequence is 16 residues long. The V segment lost 0 bases and the J segment 6 bases; nucleotides outside the gene matches: 9. In germline, CDR1 is SGHDN, CDR2 FVKESK. CDR3 sequence: CASSQDWQGARKTQYF. CDR3 nucleotide sequence: TGTGCCAGCAGCCAAGATTGGCAGGGGGCGAGGAAGACCCAGTACTTC.

The chain uses TRBV19 and TRBJ2-7; either TRBD1 or TRBD2 may supply D (5 bases each). The CDR3 has 12 residues. Deletions cut 4 bases from V and 4 bases from J, with 8 bases between. Germline V gives CDR1 LNHDA, CDR2 SQIVND (reference sequence). The chain's CDR3 is CASSTEGYEQYF. DNA of the CDR3: TGTGCCAGTAGTACCGAGGGGTACGAGCAGTACTTC.